The entry that follows covers one TCR beta chain sequence. What it binds is unknown. CD45RO-CCR7+CD27+CD95- characterized naive CD8+ T cells. This specimen comes from a study of CXCR3-negative and CXCR3-positive naive CD8 T cells. Study-wide results and limits: TRB CDR3s of CXCR3-positive naive cells were more hydrophobic than those of CXCR3-negative naive cells.

The germline gives CDR1 SQVTM, CDR2 ANQGSEA. The CDR3 covers 15 residues. UMI-labeled 5' RACE yielded the TRB cDNA libraries. With the 5' RACE reads reprocessed, TCRdb shows one record per CDR3 protein and no DNA. This repertoire comprises tens of thousands of distinct CDR3 sequences; its ten largest clones make up approximately 1.9%. The TCR comes from a human donor in good health. Some clones in this sample may be carry-over from other donors' samples. Sequenced: naive CXCR3- CD8+ T cells from blood. Sample subset: CD45RO-CCR7+CD27+CD95- naive CD8+ T cells lacking CXCR3 (TNR3-). V usage is TRBV29-1 and J usage is TRBJ2-2; TCRdb selects TRBD2, and the lack of DNA leaves this call unchecked. The CDR3 here is CSVETSGTNTGELFF.